These 14 T cell receptor beta chains share one sample of origin, sequenced in a study of T cells after yellow fever vaccination. TCRdb independently ran MiXCR on the 5' RACE reads; one entry per CDR3 protein. Altogether hundreds of thousands of distinct CDR3 sequences are present, less than 9.5% being singletons, with the ten largest covering 15% to 20%. Material: PBMCs, obtained about 41 days after the first yellow fever vaccination. Every receptor here comes from a man aged 18 to 35 who received the YFV17D yellow fever vaccine.

This clonotype came up a few times. The J gene is TRBJ1-1, the V gene TRBV7-6; D is undetermined. CDR3 length: 14 amino acids. Germline CDR1 and CDR2: SGHVS and FNYEAQ. Trimming removed 5 bases at V and 5 bases at J, with 15 bases between. The CDR3 DNA reads TGTGCCAGCAGCCCCCAGATTCGGTTTACTGAAGCTTTCTTT. As protein: CASSPQIRFTEAFF. Based on the CDR3 plus reference TRBV7-6 and TRBJ1-1, the full variable domain is GAGVSQSPRYKVTKRGQDVALRCDPISGHVSLYWYRQALGQGPEFLTYFNYEAQQDKSGLPNDRFSAERPEGSISTLTIQRTEQRDSAMYRCASSPQIRFTEAFFGQGTRLTVV.

This clonotype was picked up a small number of times. The rearrangement links TRBV6-1 to TRBJ2-3, with D tentatively TRBD1 or TRBD2 (5 bases each). Germline V gives CDR1 MNHNS, CDR2 SASEGT. The CDR3 length is 15 residues. Between the trimmed V and J ends, which lost 4 bases and 4 bases, there was a span of 15 bases. The CDR3 DNA sequence: TGTGCCAGCAGTGGGAGACAGAGGGGCTCAGATACGCAGTATTTT. It yields the protein CASSGRQRGSDTQYF.

J is TRBJ2-7 and V is TRBV20-1; tentatively, D is TRBD1 (6 bases). Germline V gives CDR1 DFQATT, CDR2 SNEGSKA (reference sequence). The germline V and J ends were trimmed by 7 bases and 3 bases, with 22 bases remaining between them. CDR3 length: 15 residues. The CDR3 bases are TGCAGTGGGAGGTCGGGTACAGGGCTCTACTACGAGCAGTACTTC. Translation: CSGRSGTGLYYEQYF.

The chain employs TRBV27 and TRBJ1-6; D uncertain. This CDR3 comprises 12 residues. The germline V gene has CDR1 MNHEY and CDR2 SMNVEV (reference sequence). V lost 3 bases and J 6 bases, leaving 3 bases between the germline ends. The CDR3 DNA reads TGTGCCAGCAGTTTGTTTAATTCACCCCTCCACTTT. Translating gives CASSLFNSPLHF.

CDR3 sequence reads: CASSQDGTASGNTIYF. In DNA form, the CDR3 reads TGCGCCAGCAGCCAAGATGGGACAGCCTCTGGAAACACCATATATTTT. This chain links TRBV4-3 with TRBJ1-3, with 7 bases lining up with TRBD1. Unmatched junction bases numbered 2, after V lost 0 bases and J lost 0 bases. This CDR3 is 16 amino acids long. CDR1 and CDR2 from the germline V gene are LGHNA and YSLEER.

This clonotype was picked up a small number of times. The chain recombines TRBV11-2 with TRBJ2-7; D uncertain. CDR3 length equals 14 residues. V lost 5 bases to trimming and J lost 2 bases, with 13 bases between them. Per germline, CDR1 SGHAT and CDR2 FQNNGV. The CDR3 coding sequence is TGTGCCAGCAGCGTCCGACTGGACCCCTACGAGCAGTACTTC. Translation: CASSVRLDPYEQYF.

The rearrangement joins TRBV12-3 or TRBV12-4 to TRBJ2-5; D may be TRBD2 (5 bases). This CDR3 is 15 amino acids long. V was cut by 5 bases and J by 2 bases, with 15 bases left in between. The DNA for the CDR3 is TGTGCCAGCAGTACCCGAGGAAGCGGACAAGAGACCCAGTACTTC. It specifies CASSTRGSGQETQYF.

CDR3 sequence (DNA): TGTGCCAGTAGTACGGGCGGGGGATCCTACGAGCAGTACTTC. As protein: CASSTGGGSYEQYF. The chain carries TRBV19 and TRBJ2-7; 7 nucleotides align to TRBD2. Germline V gene data show CDR1 as LNHDA and CDR2 as SQIVND (reference sequence). Unmatched junction bases numbered 4, after V lost 4 bases and J lost 1 base. The CDR3 covers 14 residues.

The chain links TRBV7-2 to TRBJ2-2; D is undetermined. V lost 2 bases to trimming and J lost 4 bases, with 8 bases between them. This CDR3 spans 14 amino acids. Germline-derived CDR1 and CDR2 are SGHTA and FQGNSA. CDR3 coding DNA: TGTGCCAGCAGCTTACATAGTACCACCGGGGAGCTGTTTTTT. This gives the protein CASSLHSTTGELFF.

This clonotype came up a few times. V and J are TRBV6-1 and TRBJ2-7; 7 bases line up with TRBD1. The trim removed 6 bases at V and 2 bases at J, leaving 4 bases unmatched. The CDR3 length is 13 residues. Germline values: CDR1 MNHNS, CDR2 SASEGT. The CDR3 sequence is CASRDGTAYEQYV. For the CDR3, the DNA is TGTGCCAGCAGGGACGGGACAGCCTACGAGCAGTACGTC.

The chain is built from TRBV12-5 and TRBJ1-3; tentatively, D is TRBD1 (5 bases). Trimming pared 6 bases from V and 0 bases from J, leaving 12 bases between. This CDR3 has 15 amino acids. CDR1 is LGHNT and CDR2 is FRNRAP in the germline V gene. In DNA, the CDR3 is TGTGCTAGTGGCCTCACAGGCTTCTCTGGAAACACCATATATTTT. This sequence encodes CASGLTGFSGNTIYF.

This clonotype was seen only a few times. The chain joins TRBV5-1 to TRBJ2-3; D gene uncertain. The CDR3 runs to 14 residues. The V and J ends lost 4 bases and 0 bases respectively, with 9 bases between them. Per the germline V gene, CDR1 is SGHRS and CDR2 is YFSETQ. CDR3: CASSTTDSTDTQYF. The CDR3 nucleotides read TGCGCCAGCAGCACGACCGACAGCACAGATACGCAGTATTTT.

The chain carries TRBV7-2 and TRBJ2-3; D is possibly TRBD2 (5 bases). Germline V gene lookup returns CDR1 SGHTA and CDR2 FQGNSA. There are 16 residues in the CDR3. Trimming took 2 bases from V and 3 from J, leaving 15 bases between them. This CDR3 is CASSLIATSVTDTQYF. In DNA, the CDR3 is TGTGCCAGCAGCTTAATAGCGACATCGGTAACAGATACGCAGTATTTT.

In this sample, this clonotype turned up many times. The CDR3 sequence: CASSSAGSSYNEQFF. The DNA for the CDR3 is TGTGCCAGCAGCTCAGCGGGAAGCTCCTACAATGAGCAGTTCTTC. The rearrangement links TRBV7-3 to TRBJ2-1; TRBD2 matches 7 bases. The CDR3 is 15 residues long. The V gene end was trimmed by 4 bases and the J gene end by 0 bases; junction bases not matched to a gene: 3. Germline CDR1 is SGHTA and CDR2 is FQGTGA.